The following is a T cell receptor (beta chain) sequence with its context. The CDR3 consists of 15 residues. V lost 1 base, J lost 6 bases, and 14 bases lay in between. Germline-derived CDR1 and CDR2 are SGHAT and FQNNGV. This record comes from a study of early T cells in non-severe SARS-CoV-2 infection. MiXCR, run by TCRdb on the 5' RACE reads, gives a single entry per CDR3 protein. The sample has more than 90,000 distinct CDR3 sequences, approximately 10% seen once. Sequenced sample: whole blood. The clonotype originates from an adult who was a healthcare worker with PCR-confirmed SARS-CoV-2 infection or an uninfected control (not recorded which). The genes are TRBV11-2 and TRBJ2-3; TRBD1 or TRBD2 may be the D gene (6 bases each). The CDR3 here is CASSLVPGAGDTQYF. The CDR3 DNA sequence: TGTGCCAGCAGCTTAGTCCCAGGGGCGGGGGATACGCAGTATTTT.